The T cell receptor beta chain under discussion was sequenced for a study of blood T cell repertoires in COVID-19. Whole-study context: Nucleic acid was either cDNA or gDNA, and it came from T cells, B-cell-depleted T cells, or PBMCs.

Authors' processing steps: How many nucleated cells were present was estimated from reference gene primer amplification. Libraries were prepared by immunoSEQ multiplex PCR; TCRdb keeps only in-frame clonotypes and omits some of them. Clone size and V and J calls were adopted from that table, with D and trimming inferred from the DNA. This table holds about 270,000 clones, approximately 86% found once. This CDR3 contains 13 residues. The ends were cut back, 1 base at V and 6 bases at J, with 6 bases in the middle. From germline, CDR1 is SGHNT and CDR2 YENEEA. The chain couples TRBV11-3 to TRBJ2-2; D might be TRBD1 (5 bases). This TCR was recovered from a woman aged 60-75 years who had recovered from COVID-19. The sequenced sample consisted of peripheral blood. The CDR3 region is CASSLGTSGELFF. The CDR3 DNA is TGTGCCAGCAGCTTAGGGACATCCGGGGAGCTGTTTTTT.